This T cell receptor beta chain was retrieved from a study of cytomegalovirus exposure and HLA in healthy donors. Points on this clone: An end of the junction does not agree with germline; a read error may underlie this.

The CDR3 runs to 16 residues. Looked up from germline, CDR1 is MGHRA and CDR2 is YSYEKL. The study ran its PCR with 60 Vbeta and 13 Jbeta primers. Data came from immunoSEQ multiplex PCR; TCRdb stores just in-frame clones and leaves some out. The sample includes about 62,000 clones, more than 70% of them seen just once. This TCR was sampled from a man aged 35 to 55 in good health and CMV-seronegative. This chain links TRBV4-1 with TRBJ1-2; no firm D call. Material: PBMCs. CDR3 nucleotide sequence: TGCGCCAGCAGCCAAATCCAACGAGGAACGAACTATGGCTACATCTTC. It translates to CASSQIQRGTNYGYIF.